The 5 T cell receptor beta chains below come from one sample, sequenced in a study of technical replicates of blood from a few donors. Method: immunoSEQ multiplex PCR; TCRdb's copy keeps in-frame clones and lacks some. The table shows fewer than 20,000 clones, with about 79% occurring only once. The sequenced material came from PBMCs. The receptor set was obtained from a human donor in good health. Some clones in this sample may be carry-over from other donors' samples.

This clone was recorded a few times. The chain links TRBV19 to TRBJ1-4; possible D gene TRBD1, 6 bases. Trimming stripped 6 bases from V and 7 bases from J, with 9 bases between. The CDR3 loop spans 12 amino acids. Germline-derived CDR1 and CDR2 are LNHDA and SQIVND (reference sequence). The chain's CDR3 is CASRGGGEKLFF. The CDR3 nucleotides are TGTGCCAGTAGGGGAGGGGGTGAAAAACTGTTTTTT. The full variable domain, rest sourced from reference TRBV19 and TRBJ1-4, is DGGITQSPKYLFRKEGQNVTLSCEQNLNHDAMYWYRQDPGQGLRLIYYSQIVNDFQKGDIAEGYSVSREKKESFPLTVTSAQKNPTAFYLCASRGGGEKLFFGSGTQLSVL.

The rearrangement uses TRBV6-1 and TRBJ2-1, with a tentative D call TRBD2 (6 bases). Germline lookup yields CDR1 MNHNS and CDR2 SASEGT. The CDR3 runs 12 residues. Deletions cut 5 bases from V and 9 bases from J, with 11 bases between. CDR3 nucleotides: TGTGCCAGCAGTTCGGACTATGCTGAGCAGTTCTTC. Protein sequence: CASSSDYAEQFF.

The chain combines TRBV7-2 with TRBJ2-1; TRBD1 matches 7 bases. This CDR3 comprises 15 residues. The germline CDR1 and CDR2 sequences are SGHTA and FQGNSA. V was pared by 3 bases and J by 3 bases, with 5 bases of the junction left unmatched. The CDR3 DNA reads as TGTGCCAGCAGCTTGGCAGGACAGGTCTACAATGAGCAGTTCTTC. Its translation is CASSLAGQVYNEQFF.

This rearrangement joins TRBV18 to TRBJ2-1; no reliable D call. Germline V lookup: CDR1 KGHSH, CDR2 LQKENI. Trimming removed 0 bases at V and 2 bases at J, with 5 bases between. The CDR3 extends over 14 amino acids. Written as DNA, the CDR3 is TGTGCCAGCTCACCACCGGCGGCCTACAATGAGCAGTTCTTC. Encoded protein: CASSPPAAYNEQFF.

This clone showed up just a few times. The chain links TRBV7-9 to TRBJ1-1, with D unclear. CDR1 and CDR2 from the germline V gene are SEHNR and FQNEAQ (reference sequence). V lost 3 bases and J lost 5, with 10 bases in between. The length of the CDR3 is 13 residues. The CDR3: CASSLEGETEAFF. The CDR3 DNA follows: TGTGCCAGCAGCTTGGAGGGCGAGACTGAAGCTTTCTTT.